The clone carrying this TCR beta chain showed up just a few times. The target antigen is unknown. The data originate from a study of identical twins. Whole-study results and caveats: Alpha sequences out of frame and shared by twins had excess low generation probability.

CDR1 is DFQATT and CDR2 is SNEGSKA in the germline V gene (reference sequence). V was shortened by 5 bases and J by 7 bases, with 18 bases between the two germline ends. This CDR3 has 15 amino acids. TCRdb re-analysed the 5' RACE reads in MiXCR, keeping a single row per CDR3 protein. In the table there are some 600,000 distinct CDR3 sequences, about 7.6% of which are singletons. These sequences were also reported in another study, on yellow fever vaccine responses in identical twins. That work adds: Each twin's T cell response to the vaccine was reported to look partly convergent and partly personalized.

The gene calls are TRBV20-1 and TRBJ1-6; D possibly corresponds to TRBD1 (5 bases). This receptor was taken from a woman under 30 in good health. Sequenced: PBMCs. Here the CDR3 reads CSAQDGGRENSPLHF. The CDR3 DNA follows: TGCAGTGCTCAAGATGGGGGGAGGGAGAATTCACCCCTCCACTTT.